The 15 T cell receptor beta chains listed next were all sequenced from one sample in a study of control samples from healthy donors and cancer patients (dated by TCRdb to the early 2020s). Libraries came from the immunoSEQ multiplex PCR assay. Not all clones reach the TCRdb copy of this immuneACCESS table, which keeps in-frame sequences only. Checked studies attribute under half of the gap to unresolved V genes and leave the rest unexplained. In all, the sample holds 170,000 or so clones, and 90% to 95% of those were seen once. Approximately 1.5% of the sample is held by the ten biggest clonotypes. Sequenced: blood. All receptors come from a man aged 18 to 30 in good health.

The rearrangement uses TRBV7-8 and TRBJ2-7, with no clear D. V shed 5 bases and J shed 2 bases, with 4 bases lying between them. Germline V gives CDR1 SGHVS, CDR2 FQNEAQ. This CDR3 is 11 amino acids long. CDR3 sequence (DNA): TGTGCCAGCAGCCCTGCCTACGAGCAGTACTTC. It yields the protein CASSPAYEQYF. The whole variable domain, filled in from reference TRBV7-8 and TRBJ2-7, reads GAGVSQSPRYKVAKRGQDVALRCDPISGHVSLFWYQQALGQGPEFLTYFQNEAQLDKSGLPSDRFFAERPEGSVSTLKIQRTQQEDSAVYLCASSPAYEQYFGPGTRLTVT.

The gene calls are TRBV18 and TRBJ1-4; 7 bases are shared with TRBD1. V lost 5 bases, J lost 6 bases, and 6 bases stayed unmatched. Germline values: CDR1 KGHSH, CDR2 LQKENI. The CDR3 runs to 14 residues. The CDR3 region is CASSTGDYDEKLFF. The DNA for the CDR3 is TGTGCCAGCTCAACAGGGGACTATGATGAAAAACTGTTTTTT. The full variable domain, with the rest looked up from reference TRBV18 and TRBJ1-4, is NAGVMQNPRHLVRRRGQEARLRCSPMKGHSHVYWYRQLPEEGLKFMVYLQKENIIDESGMPKERFSAEFPKEGPSILRIQQVVRGDSAAYFCASSTGDYDEKLFFGSGTQLSVL.

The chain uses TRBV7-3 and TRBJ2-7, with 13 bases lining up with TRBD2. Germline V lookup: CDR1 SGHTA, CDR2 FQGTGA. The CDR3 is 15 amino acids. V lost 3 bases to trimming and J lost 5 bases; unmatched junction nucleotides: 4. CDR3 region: CASSFGLAGANEQYF. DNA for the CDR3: TGTGCCAGCAGCTTCGGACTAGCGGGGGCCAACGAGCAGTACTTC.

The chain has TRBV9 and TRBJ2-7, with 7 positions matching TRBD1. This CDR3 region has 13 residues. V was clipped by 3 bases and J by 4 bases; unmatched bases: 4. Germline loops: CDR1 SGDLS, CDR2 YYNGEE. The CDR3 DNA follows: TGTGCCAGCAGCGGGGGACAGCCTTACGAGCAGTACTTC. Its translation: CASSGGQPYEQYF.

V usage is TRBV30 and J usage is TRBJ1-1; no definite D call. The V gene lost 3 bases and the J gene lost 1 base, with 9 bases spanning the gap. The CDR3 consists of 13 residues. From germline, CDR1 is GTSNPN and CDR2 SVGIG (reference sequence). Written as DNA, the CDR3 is TGTGCCTGGAGCACGGACCGGAACACTGAAGCTTTCTTT. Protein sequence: CAWSTDRNTEAFF.

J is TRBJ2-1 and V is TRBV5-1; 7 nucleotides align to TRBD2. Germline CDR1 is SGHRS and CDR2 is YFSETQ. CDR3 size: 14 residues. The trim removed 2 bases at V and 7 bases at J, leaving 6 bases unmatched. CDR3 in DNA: TGCGCCAGCAGCTTAAGAAGGGAGGGGAATGAGCAGTTCTTC. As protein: CASSLRREGNEQFF.

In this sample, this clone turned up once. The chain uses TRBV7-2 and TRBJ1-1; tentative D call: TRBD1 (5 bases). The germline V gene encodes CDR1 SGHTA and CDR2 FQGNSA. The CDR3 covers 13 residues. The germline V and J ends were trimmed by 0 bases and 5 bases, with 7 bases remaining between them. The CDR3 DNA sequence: TGTGCCAGCAGCTTAGCCAGGGTAACTGAAGCTTTCTTT. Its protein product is CASSLARVTEAFF.

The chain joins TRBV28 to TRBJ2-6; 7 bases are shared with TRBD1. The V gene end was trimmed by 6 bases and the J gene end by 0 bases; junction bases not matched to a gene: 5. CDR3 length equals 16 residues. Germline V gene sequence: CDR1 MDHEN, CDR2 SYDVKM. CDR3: CASRTGTLSGANVLTF. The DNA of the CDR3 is TGTGCCAGCAGGACAGGGACCCTCTCTGGGGCCAACGTCCTGACTTTC.

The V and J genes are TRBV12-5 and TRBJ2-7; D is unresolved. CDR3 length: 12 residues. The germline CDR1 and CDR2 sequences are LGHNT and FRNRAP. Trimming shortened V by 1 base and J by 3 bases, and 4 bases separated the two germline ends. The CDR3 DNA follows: TGTGCTAGTGGTTTGGGCAGCTACGAGCAGTACTTC. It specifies CASGLGSYEQYF.

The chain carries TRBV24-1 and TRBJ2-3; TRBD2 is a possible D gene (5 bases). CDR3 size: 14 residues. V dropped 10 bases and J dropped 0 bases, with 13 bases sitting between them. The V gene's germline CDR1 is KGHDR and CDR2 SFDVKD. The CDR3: CATLGSASTDTQYF. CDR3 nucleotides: TGTGCCACTCTAGGTAGCGCAAGCACAGATACGCAGTATTTT.

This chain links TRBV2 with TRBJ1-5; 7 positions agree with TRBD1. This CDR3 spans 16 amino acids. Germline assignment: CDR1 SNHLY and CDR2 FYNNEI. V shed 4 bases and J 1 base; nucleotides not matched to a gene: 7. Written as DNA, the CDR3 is TGTGCCAGCAGTGCAGGAGGGGGCGGGAGCAATCAGCCCCAGCATTTT. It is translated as CASSAGGGGSNQPQHF.

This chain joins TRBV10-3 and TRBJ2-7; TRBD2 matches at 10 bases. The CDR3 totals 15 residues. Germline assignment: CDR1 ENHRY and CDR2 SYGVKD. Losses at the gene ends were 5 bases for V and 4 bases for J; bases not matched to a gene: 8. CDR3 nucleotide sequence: TGTGCCATCAGTACAGCGGGGGGGCCTCAGTACGAGCAGTACTTC. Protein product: CAISTAGGPQYEQYF.

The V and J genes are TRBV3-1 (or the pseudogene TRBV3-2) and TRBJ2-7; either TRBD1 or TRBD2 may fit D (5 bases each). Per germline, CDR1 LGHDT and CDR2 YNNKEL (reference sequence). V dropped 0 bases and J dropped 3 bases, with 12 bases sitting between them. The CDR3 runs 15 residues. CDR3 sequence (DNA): TGTGCCAGCAGCCAAGATTGGGGACCCAACTACGAGCAGTACTTC. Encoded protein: CASSQDWGPNYEQYF.

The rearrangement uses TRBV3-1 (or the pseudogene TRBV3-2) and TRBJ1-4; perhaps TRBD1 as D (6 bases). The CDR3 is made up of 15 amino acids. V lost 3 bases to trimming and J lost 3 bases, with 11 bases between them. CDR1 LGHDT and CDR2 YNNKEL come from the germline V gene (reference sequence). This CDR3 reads CASSQAAGANEKLFF. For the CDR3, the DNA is TGTGCCAGCAGCCAGGCGGCAGGGGCTAATGAAAAACTGTTTTTT.

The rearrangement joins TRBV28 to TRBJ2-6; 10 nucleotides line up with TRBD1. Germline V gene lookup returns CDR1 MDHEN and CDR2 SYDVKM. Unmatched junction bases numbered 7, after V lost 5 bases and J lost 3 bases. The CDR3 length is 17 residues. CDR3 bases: TGTGCCAGCAGTCCACCGGGACAGGGGTATGGGGCCAACGTCCTGACTTTC. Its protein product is CASSPPGQGYGANVLTF.